A selection of T cell receptor beta chains follows, all from one sample in a study of identifying expanded T cells in peripheral blood. The assay was immunoSEQ multiplex PCR, and TCRdb's table has in-frame clones only and misses some. The sample has under 100,000 clones, 80% to 90% seen once. The sample taken for sequencing was blood. Receptor source: a person aged 18 to 69 in good health. Both conserved end residues are part of each CDR3. D genes are given only for firm matches. The size entry is marked missing in some rows and otherwise reads once, few, many or a size class.

clone_size: NA; v_call: TRBV4-1; d_call: NA; j_call: TRBJ1-1; cdr3_length: 15; cdr3_nt: TGCGCCAGCAGCCAAGAAGGCCCGCCAGGCACTGAAGCTTTCTTT; cdr3_aa: CASSQEGPPGTEAFF
clone_size: NA; v_call: TRBV12-5; d_call: TRBD2; j_call: TRBJ2-3; cdr3_length: 15; cdr3_nt: TGTGCTAGTGGTTTGCAGACTAGCGGGAGTGGTACGCAGTATTTT; cdr3_aa: CASGLQTSGSGTQYF
clone_size: NA; v_call: TRBV5-8; d_call: NA; j_call: TRBJ2-1; cdr3_length: 14; cdr3_nt: TGTGCCACCAAGGCTGACCCCTCCTACAATGAGCAGTTCTTC; cdr3_aa: CATKADPSYNEQFF
clone_size: NA; v_call: TRBV29-1; d_call: NA; j_call: TRBJ1-4; cdr3_length: 12; cdr3_nt: TGCAGCGTTGATTGGGGTAATGAAAAACTGTTTTTT; cdr3_aa: CSVDWGNEKLFF
clone_size: NA; v_call: TRBV6-6; d_call: TRBD1; j_call: TRBJ2-1; cdr3_length: 14; cdr3_nt: TGTGCCAGCAGTCCGACAGGGATGGTAAATGAGCAGTTCTTC; cdr3_aa: CASSPTGMVNEQFF
clone_size: NA; v_call: TRBV18; d_call: TRBD2; j_call: TRBJ2-3; cdr3_length: 16; cdr3_nt: TGTGCCAGCTCACAGACTAGCGGACCCACAGGGGATACGCAGTATTTT; cdr3_aa: CASSQTSGPTGDTQYF
clone_size: NA; v_call: TRBV29-1; d_call: NA; j_call: TRBJ1-1; cdr3_length: 16; cdr3_nt: TGCAGCGTTGAACCTATTAGGGGTAGCAGGAACACTGAAGCTTTCTTT; cdr3_aa: CSVEPIRGSRNTEAFF
clone_size: NA; v_call: TRBV9; d_call: NA; j_call: TRBJ1-6; cdr3_length: 14; cdr3_nt: TGTGCCAGCAGCGTAGGGGTGGGTAATTCACCCCTCCACTTT; cdr3_aa: CASSVGVGNSPLHF
clone_size: once; v_call: TRBV6-5; d_call: NA; j_call: TRBJ2-1; cdr3_length: 11; cdr3_nt: TGTGCCAGCAGGATTCGCAATGAGCAGTTCTTC; cdr3_aa: CASRIRNEQFF
clone_size: once; v_call: TRBV7-9; d_call: NA; j_call: TRBJ2-2; cdr3_length: 12; cdr3_nt: TGTGCCAGCAGCCCCAACACCGGGGAGCTGTTTTTT; cdr3_aa: CASSPNTGELFF
clone_size: NA; v_call: TRBV10-3; d_call: NA; j_call: TRBJ2-7; cdr3_length: 15; cdr3_nt: TGTGCCATCAGTGAGTCGACAGGAGGAACCTACGAGCAGTACTTC; cdr3_aa: CAISESTGGTYEQYF
clone_size: NA; v_call: TRBV11-2; d_call: NA; j_call: TRBJ2-1; cdr3_length: 14; cdr3_nt: TGTGCCAGCAGCTTAGTTGTGGGATTCGATGAGCAGTTCTTC; cdr3_aa: CASSLVVGFDEQFF
clone_size: once; v_call: TRBV18; d_call: NA; j_call: TRBJ1-1; cdr3_length: 14; cdr3_nt: TGTGCCAGCTCACCTAAGGACAGGAACACTGAAGCTTTCTTT; cdr3_aa: CASSPKDRNTEAFF
clone_size: once; v_call: TRBV5-1; d_call: NA; j_call: TRBJ1-1; cdr3_length: 14; cdr3_nt: TGCGCCAGCAGCTTGGGGGACATCCGCACTGAAGCTTTCTTT; cdr3_aa: CASSLGDIRTEAFF